These T cell receptor beta chains were read from a single sample in a study of blood T cell repertoires in COVID-19. Assay: immunoSEQ multiplex PCR; the TCRdb copy retains only in-frame clones and omits some. In the table there are roughly 300,000 clones, roughly 86% of which are singletons. The material sequenced was peripheral blood. These receptor sequences come from a woman aged 25 to 39 with COVID-19, enrolled during active disease. Each CDR3 is given with its conserved first and last residue. The D gene is left open where the match is weak. Rows give clone size only sometimes, using once, few, many, or a class for an expanded clone.

CDR3nt	CDR3aa	abundance	d_gene	len	v_gene	j_gene
TGTGCCAGCACCCAGACAGGGAGGGAGACCCAGTACTTC	CASTQTGRETQYF	NA	NA	13	TRBV28	TRBJ2-5
TGTGCCAGCAGTGAAACCCTGACAGGCCCACGGATCTACGAGCAGTACTTC	CASSETLTGPRIYEQYF	NA	NA	17	TRBV6-1	TRBJ2-7
TGTGCCAGTAGTACAGGGAACACTGAAGCTTTCTTT	CASSTGNTEAFF	NA	NA	12	TRBV19	TRBJ1-1
TGTGCCAGCAGCCAAGGGGGGACAGAGAACACTGAAGCTTTCTTT	CASSQGGTENTEAFF	NA	TRBD1	15	TRBV3-1/TRBV3-2	TRBJ1-1
TGCGCCAGCAGCCAAGCCTTGGGCCTTGGGGAGCTGTTTTTT	CASSQALGLGELFF	few	NA	14	TRBV4-1	TRBJ2-2
TGTGCCAGCAGTACTGAGACTAAAGGCTACACCTTC	CASSTETKGYTF	NA	NA	12	TRBV28	TRBJ1-2
TGTGCCAGCAGCTCACGGGGCGCGGGGCGGGCCGACAATGAGCAGTTCTTC	CASSSRGAGRADNEQFF	NA	NA	17	TRBV25-1	TRBJ2-1
TGTGCCAGCAGAGGGGAGGGACTGGGAGCTTTCTTT	CASRGEGLGAFF	NA	NA	12	TRBV27	TRBJ1-1
TGTGCCAGCAGGACAGGGTGGGCTTCACCCCTCCACTTT	CASRTGWASPLHF	NA	TRBD1	13	TRBV27	TRBJ1-6
TGCGCCAGCAAAGGGGGGGCGGATAATTCACCCCTCCACTTT	CASKGGADNSPLHF	NA	NA	14	TRBV10-2	TRBJ1-6
TGTGCCAGCAGTGTATCTCAGGGCTATGAGCAGTTCTTC	CASSVSQGYEQFF	NA	NA	13	TRBV6-4	TRBJ2-1
TGCAGCGTTGGTGCAGACTATAATTCACCCCTCCACTTT	CSVGADYNSPLHF	few	NA	13	TRBV29-1	TRBJ1-6
TGTGCCAGCAGCTTTTGGACAGGGAAAAATGAGCAGTTCTTC	CASSFWTGKNEQFF	NA	TRBD1	14	TRBV7-9	TRBJ2-1
TGTGCCAGCAGTTTCGAGACAAACTATGGCTACACCTTC	CASSFETNYGYTF	NA	NA	13	TRBV2	TRBJ1-2
TGTGCCAGCAGTTTAGTCGGGAACACCGGGGAGCTGTTTTTT	CASSLVGNTGELFF	NA	NA	14	TRBV28	TRBJ2-2
TGTGCCAGCATCCCTGGGGACAACCAAGAGACCCAGTACTTC	CASIPGDNQETQYF	NA	NA	14	TRBV7-9	TRBJ2-5
TGTGCCAGCAGTTCCGGGACAGGGAAGAATAATTCACCCCTCCACTTT	CASSSGTGKNNSPLHF	NA	TRBD1	16	TRBV2	TRBJ1-6
TGTGCCAGTAGTGACGCGGGATTTGCCGGCTACACCTTC	CASSDAGFAGYTF	NA	NA	13	TRBV19	TRBJ1-2
TGTGCCAGCAGTGAATTACAGATTTATAGCAATCAGCCCCAGCATTTT	CASSELQIYSNQPQHF	NA	NA	16	TRBV6-1	TRBJ1-5
TGCGCCAGCAGCGCCGGGACTAGCGGGGGTGGGGAGACCCAGTACTTC	CASSAGTSGGGETQYF	few	TRBD2	16	TRBV5-1	TRBJ2-5
TGCAGCGGAGAGCAACCGAACACTGAAGCTTTCTTT	CSGEQPNTEAFF	NA	NA	12	TRBV29-1	TRBJ1-1
TGTGCCAGCAGTCGGACCGGGACAACGAGAAAATCGAATTCACCCCTCCACTTT	CASSRTGTTRKSNSPLHF	NA	NA	18	TRBV6-6	TRBJ1-6
TGCGCCAGCAGCTTGGGAGACAGGGAGTCCTCCAATGAGCAGTTCTTC	CASSLGDRESSNEQFF	NA	TRBD1	16	TRBV5-1	TRBJ2-1
TGTGCCAGCAGTTCGTACCTGACTAGCGGGGGGGCCGTTGAGCAGTTCTTC	CASSSYLTSGGAVEQFF	NA	TRBD2	17	TRBV28	TRBJ2-1
TGTGCCAGCAGTGAAAAACGTCCCCGACAGGGGGCGGATGGCTACACCTTC	CASSEKRPRQGADGYTF	NA	TRBD1	17	TRBV2	TRBJ1-2
TGTGCCATCAGTGAGCACATGGAGGTGTCGTACCAAGAGACCCAGTACTTC	CAISEHMEVSYQETQYF	NA	NA	17	TRBV10-3	TRBJ2-5
TGTGCCAGCACTCCTAATGAAAAACTGTTTTTT	CASTPNEKLFF	NA	NA	11	TRBV2	TRBJ1-4
TGCAGCGTTCAGGGGCCGAACACCGGGGAGCTGTTTTTT	CSVQGPNTGELFF	NA	NA	13	TRBV29-1	TRBJ2-2
TGTGCCAGCTCACAACAGGGGAACAATCAGCCCCAGCATTTT	CASSQQGNNQPQHF	NA	TRBD1	14	TRBV18	TRBJ1-5
TGTGCCAGCAGCCCCCAACCCGGAGCTAATGAAAAACTGTTTTTT	CASSPQPGANEKLFF	once	NA	15	TRBV7-8	TRBJ1-4
TGTGCCAGCAGCTTGAGGGGGCGGGATGAGCAGTTCTTC	CASSLRGRDEQFF	NA	TRBD1	13	TRBV11-3	TRBJ2-1
TGTGCCAGCAGTGAGGCAGGGCGAACTGAAGCTTTCTTT	CASSEAGRTEAFF	NA	NA	13	TRBV2	TRBJ1-1
TGTGCCAGCAGTTTATACTCCGGGATGGCTGAAGCTTTCTTT	CASSLYSGMAEAFF	NA	NA	14	TRBV28	TRBJ1-1
TGTGCCAGCAGCCCTGGACGGGACAGGGAGCAGTTCTTC	CASSPGRDREQFF	few	TRBD1	13	TRBV27	TRBJ2-1
TGTGCCAGCAGCTCCTCCCGGGGTTCGAGGAACAACAATCAGCCCCAGCATTTT	CASSSSRGSRNNNQPQHF	NA	NA	18	TRBV7-9	TRBJ1-5
TGTGCCAGCAGTTCGGGCCTGTTAGGGGCTTTTGGCTACACCTTC	CASSSGLLGAFGYTF	NA	NA	15	TRBV27	TRBJ1-2
TGTGCCAGCAGTACAGACAGGGTTGGAAACTATGGCTACACCTTC	CASSTDRVGNYGYTF	NA	TRBD1	15	TRBV6-4	TRBJ1-2
TGTGCCAGCAGTGAAGGGGGCGGAAACACTGAAGCTTTCTTT	CASSEGGGNTEAFF	NA	NA	14	TRBV6-1	TRBJ1-1
TGCGCCAGCAGCTTGGTCGCAGGGACTAACACCGGGGAGCTGTTTTTT	CASSLVAGTNTGELFF	NA	NA	16	TRBV5-1	TRBJ2-2
TGCGCCAGCAGCCATCCTCCGGGACATACTAACACTGAAGCTTTCTTT	CASSHPPGHTNTEAFF	NA	NA	16	TRBV4-1	TRBJ1-1
TGTGCCAGCAAGATCGCCGAGGCAGAAAGATATGGCTACACCTTC	CASKIAEAERYGYTF	NA	NA	15	TRBV27	TRBJ1-2
TGTGCCAGCAGCTTAGCGAGGCTACAAGAGACCCAGTACTTC	CASSLARLQETQYF	NA	NA	14	TRBV7-2	TRBJ2-5
TGTGCCAGCAGTACTTTTAAGGAAAAACTGTTTTTT	CASSTFKEKLFF	NA	NA	12	TRBV6-6	TRBJ1-4
TGTGCCAGCAGTGATCTGGGCCGATCCCCAAATAATTCACCCCTCCACTTT	CASSDLGRSPNNSPLHF	NA	NA	17	TRBV6-1	TRBJ1-6
TGCAGCGACCGACAGGGGGATGGCTACACCTTC	CSDRQGDGYTF	NA	TRBD1	11	TRBV29-1	TRBJ1-2
TGTGCCAGCAGGCACAGTAGGCTCACTGAAGCTTTCTTT	CASRHSRLTEAFF	once	NA	13	TRBV12-3/TRBV12-4	TRBJ1-1